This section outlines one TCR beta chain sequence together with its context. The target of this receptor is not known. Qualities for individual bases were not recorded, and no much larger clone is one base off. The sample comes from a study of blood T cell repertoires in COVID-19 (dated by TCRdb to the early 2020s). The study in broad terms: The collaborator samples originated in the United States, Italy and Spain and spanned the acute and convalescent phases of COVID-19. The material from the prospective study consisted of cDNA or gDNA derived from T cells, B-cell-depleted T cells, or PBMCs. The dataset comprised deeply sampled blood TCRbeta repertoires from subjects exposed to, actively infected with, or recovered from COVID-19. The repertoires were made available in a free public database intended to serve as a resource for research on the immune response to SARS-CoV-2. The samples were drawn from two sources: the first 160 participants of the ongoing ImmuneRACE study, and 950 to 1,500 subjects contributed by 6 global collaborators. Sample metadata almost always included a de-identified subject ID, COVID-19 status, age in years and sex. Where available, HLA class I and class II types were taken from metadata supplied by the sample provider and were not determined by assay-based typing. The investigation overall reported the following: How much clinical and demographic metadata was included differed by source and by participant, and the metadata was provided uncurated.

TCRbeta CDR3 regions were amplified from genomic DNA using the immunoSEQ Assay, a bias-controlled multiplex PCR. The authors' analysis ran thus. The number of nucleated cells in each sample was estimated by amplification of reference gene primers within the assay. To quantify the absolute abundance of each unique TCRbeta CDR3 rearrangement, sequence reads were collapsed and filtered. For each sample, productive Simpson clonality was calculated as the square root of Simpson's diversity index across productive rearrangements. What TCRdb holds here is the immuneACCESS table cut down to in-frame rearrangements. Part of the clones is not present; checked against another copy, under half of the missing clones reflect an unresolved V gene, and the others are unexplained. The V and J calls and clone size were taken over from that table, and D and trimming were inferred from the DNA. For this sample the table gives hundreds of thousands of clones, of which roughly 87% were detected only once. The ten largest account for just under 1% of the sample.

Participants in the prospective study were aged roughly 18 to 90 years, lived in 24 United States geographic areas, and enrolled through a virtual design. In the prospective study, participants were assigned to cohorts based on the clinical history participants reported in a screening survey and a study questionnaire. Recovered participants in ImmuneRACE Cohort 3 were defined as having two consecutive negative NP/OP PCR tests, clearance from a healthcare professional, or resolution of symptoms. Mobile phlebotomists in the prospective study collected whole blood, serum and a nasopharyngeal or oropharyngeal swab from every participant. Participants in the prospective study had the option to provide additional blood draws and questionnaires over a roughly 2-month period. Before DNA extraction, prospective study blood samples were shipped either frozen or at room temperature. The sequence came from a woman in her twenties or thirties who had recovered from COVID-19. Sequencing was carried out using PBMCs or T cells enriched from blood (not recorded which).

In nucleotides, the sequence is TGTGCCAGCAGCCGACAGGGAAGGAACACTGAAGCTTTCTTT. Translation gives CASSRQGRNTEAFF. This chain joins TRBV6-2 or TRBV6-3 to TRBJ1-1, with 7 bases aligning to TRBD1. The CDR3 numbers 14 residues from cysteine through phenylalanine. Only the CDR3 portion is preserved as DNA: 42 bases, with reading frame beginning at the first base. Reading the germline V gene gives CDR1 MNHEY and CDR2 SVGEGT. Clipping removes 6 bases from V and 1 base from J, with 5 as the unmatched junction base count.